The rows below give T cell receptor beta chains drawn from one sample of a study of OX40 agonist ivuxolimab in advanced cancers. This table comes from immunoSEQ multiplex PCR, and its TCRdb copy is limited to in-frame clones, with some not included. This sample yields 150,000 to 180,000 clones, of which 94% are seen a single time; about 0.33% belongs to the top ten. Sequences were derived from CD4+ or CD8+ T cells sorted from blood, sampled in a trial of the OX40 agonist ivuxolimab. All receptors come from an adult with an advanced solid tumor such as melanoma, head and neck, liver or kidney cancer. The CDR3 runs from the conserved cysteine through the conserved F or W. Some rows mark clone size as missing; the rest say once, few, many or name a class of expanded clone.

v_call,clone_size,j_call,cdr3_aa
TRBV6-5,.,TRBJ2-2,CASSYSSRRELFF
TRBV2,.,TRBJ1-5,CASSGTAWGPNQPQHF
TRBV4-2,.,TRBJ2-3,CASSQGGTGGTDTQYF
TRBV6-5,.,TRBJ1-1,CASSYGPPSNTEAFF
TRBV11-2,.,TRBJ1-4,CASSLGGGHEKLFF
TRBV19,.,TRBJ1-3,CASSIQSLGNTIYF
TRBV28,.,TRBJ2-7,CASNPGTASSYEQYF
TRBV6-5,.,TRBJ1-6,CASSYLAGTDSPLHF
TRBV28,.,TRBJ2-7,CASSPAGTSAYEQYF
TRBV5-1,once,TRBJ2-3,CASSLVGQGTDTQYF
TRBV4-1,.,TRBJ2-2,CASSLNRGQTGELFF
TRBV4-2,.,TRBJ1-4,CASSSAGGFNEKLFF
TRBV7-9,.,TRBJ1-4,CASSLNRVGGKLFF
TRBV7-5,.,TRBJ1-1,CARWRNVNTEAFF
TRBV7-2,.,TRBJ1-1,CASSRQVEAFF
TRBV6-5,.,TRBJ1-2,CASSYTPDRGRVYTF
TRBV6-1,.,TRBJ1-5,CASSETGHNQPQHF
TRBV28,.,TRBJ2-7,CASGSGTRVGQYF
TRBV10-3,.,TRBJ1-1,CAITMTGVAEAFF
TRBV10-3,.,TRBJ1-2,CATHEGGYGYTF
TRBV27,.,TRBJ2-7,CASSRLAGGTYEQYF
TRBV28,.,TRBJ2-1,CASSPPFWGGQFF
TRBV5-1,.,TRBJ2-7,CASMLIGGDEQYF
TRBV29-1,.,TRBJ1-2,CSVEDPTDNTF
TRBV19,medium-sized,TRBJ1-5,CASSTIPGGGQPQHF
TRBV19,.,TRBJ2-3,CASKHGGSTDTQYF
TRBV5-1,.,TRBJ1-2,CASSLGTGYGYTF
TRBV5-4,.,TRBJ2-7,CASSTTGLASEQYF
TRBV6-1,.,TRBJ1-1,CASSEHPRRTEAFF
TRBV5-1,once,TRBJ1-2,CASSLQNSNYGYTF
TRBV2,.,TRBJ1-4,CASMPRRLTNEKLFF
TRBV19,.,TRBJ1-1,CASSPLDRANTEAFF
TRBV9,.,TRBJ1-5,CASSPDSNQPQHF
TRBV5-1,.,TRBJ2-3,CASSLVVSVSSTDTQYF
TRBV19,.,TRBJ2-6,CASSTRVSSGANVLTF
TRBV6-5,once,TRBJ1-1,CASSFSGRNTEAFF
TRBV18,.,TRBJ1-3,CASSPALRGSGNTIYF
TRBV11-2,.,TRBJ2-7,CASSQGGEQYF
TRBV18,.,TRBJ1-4,CATTGQTNEKLFF
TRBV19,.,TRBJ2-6,CASSVISGANVLTF
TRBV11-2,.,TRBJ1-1,CASSLGQGTEAFF
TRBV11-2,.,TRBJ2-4,CASSLVQGAGKNIQYF
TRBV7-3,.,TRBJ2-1,CASSPPPGQGIDEQFF
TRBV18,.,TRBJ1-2,CASRGPTDPYGYTF
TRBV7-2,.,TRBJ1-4,CASTLGGRDEKLFF
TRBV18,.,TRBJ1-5,CASSPGAKDQPQHF
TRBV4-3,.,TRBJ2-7,CASSRDGLDEQYF
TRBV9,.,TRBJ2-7,CASSSGDNPDTF
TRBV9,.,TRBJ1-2,CASSVDGQGAYGYTF
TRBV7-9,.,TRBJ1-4,CASSSGANEKLFF
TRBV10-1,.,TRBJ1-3,CASSESPGVSGNTIYF
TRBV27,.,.,CASSRLAGGTYEQYF
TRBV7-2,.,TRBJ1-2,CASSLNYGYTF
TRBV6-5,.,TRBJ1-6,CASSYIAGNSPLHF
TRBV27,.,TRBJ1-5,CASRRESEPQHF